Each of the 27 T cell receptor beta chains below was sequenced from the same sample in a study of human T cells and chemical hapten exposure. Time point described: patch test 1, 2 weeks after DPC sensitization. The treatment denotes: therapeutic diphenylcyclopropenone sensitization with weekly scalp DPC. The study extracted total RNA from unfractionated whole blood. TCRdb reprocessed the RACE reads with MiXCR, giving one entry per CDR3 protein. Among 39,000 or so distinct CDR3 sequences, about 4.2% were seen once, and the ten largest hold 20% to 30%. Sequences were derived from whole blood, sampled in connection with sensitization to the hapten diphenylcyclopropenone (DPC). The receptors stem from a man between 50 and 59 years old with alopecia areata. Some clones in this sample may be carry-over from other donors' samples.

The table lists this clonotype with many counts. The chain combines TRBV7-2 with TRBJ2-1, with 7 nucleotides matching TRBD1. This CDR3 is 16 amino acids long. V lost 5 bases to trimming and J lost 0 bases; unmatched junction nucleotides: 7. Germline-derived CDR1 and CDR2 are SGHTA and FQGNSA. The CDR3 nucleotides read TGTGCCAGCAGCACACCGACAGGGCCCTCCTACAATGAGCAGTTCTTC. Its translation is CASSTPTGPSYNEQFF.

This clonotype was seen many times. For the CDR3, the DNA is TGTGCCAGCAGCCCGGGACTTAGCAATCAGCCCCAGCATTTT. Its translation: CASSPGLSNQPQHF. V is TRBV5-4 and J is TRBJ1-5, with D maybe TRBD1 (5 bases). This CDR3 spans 14 amino acids. The V end lost 4 bases, the J end lost 0 bases, and 8 bases lay between the germline ends. Germline V CDR1 and CDR2: SGHNT, YYREEE (reference sequence).

At least ten counts were recorded for this clonotype. The gene calls are TRBV27 and TRBJ1-1, with D unclear. With 5 bases removed from V and 0 bases from J, the gap between germline ends came to 7 bases. Germline V gene data show CDR1 as MNHEY and CDR2 as SMNVEV (reference sequence). CDR3 size: 13 residues. The CDR3 sequence: CASSPRMNTEAFF. The CDR3 DNA is TGTGCCAGCAGTCCACGGATGAACACTGAAGCTTTCTTT.

This clonotype was seen repeatedly, ten times or more. The gene calls are TRBV20-1 and TRBJ2-7; maybe TRBD2 (5 bases). Trimming cost V 6 bases and J 3 bases, with 18 bases left between them. The CDR3 contains 14 residues. The germline CDR1 and CDR2 sequences are DFQATT and SNEGSKA (reference sequence). The CDR3 loop reads CSARFGMYVYEQYF. The CDR3, as DNA: TGCAGTGCCCGTTTCGGGATGTACGTCTACGAGCAGTACTTC.

This clonotype was counted ten times or more. The J gene is TRBJ1-6, the V gene TRBV5-1; 8 nucleotides match TRBD1. Germline trimming cut 3 bases from V and 3 bases from J; bases unmatched to any gene: 5. The CDR3 sequence is 16 residues long. Germline V CDR1 and CDR2: SGHRS, YFSETQ. The CDR3 protein is CASSSTGDGYNSPLHF. The CDR3 nucleotides read TGCGCCAGCAGCTCGACAGGGGACGGCTATAATTCACCCCTCCACTTT.

This clonotype was seen ten or more times. The chain uses TRBV6-6 and TRBJ2-1; 10 nucleotides agree with TRBD2. CDR3 length equals 14 residues. CDR1 MNHNY and CDR2 SVGAGI come from the germline V gene (reference sequence). Trimming cost V 4 bases and J 9 bases; bases outside gene matches: 6. CDR3 coding DNA: TGTGCCAGCAGTTTAGCGGGAGGAGACAGTGAGCAGTTCTTC. This sequence encodes CASSLAGGDSEQFF.

This clonotype showed up many times. The chain couples TRBV4-2 to TRBJ2-5, with 11 bases fitting TRBD2. Germline lookup yields CDR1 LGHNA and CDR2 YNFKEQ. The ends lost 4 bases at V and 4 bases at J; junction bases unmatched: 5. This CDR3 is built from 15 residues. The CDR3 protein is CASSPLTSGTETQYF. CDR3 sequence (DNA): TGTGCCAGCAGCCCCTTGACTAGCGGGACAGAGACCCAGTACTTC.

This clonotype was seen many times. V and J are TRBV12-3 or TRBV12-4 and TRBJ2-2; D gene unclear. The CDR3 loop spans 13 amino acids. Trimming took 4 bases from V and 4 from J, leaving 7 bases between them. The DNA of the CDR3 is TGTGCCAGCAGTTACAAAGCCACCGGGGAGCTGTTTTTT. Translated, it gives CASSYKATGELFF.

This clonotype was found a few times. The chain joins TRBV7-9 to TRBJ2-2; D might be TRBD1 (6 bases). V was trimmed by 0 bases and J by 1 base, leaving 12 bases between them. Germline CDR1 SEHNR, CDR2 FQNEAQ (reference sequence). This CDR3 spans 17 amino acids. The CDR3 region has the DNA TGTGCCAGCAGCTTAGCATTGGGGGCCCAGAACACCGGGGAGCTGTTTTTT. Protein: CASSLALGAQNTGELFF.

This clonotype has ten or more counts. The chain uses TRBV29-1 and TRBJ2-3; no clear D gene. The V gene's germline CDR1 is SQVTM and CDR2 ANQGSEA. The CDR3 extends over 14 amino acids. The V end was cut by 6 bases, the J end by 4 bases, with 17 bases between. DNA of the CDR3: TGCAGCGTCACACTGCCGGCTTCCGCAGATACGCAGTATTTT. It is translated as CSVTLPASADTQYF.

This clonotype was recorded at least ten times. V gene TRBV2 combines with J gene TRBJ2-3; D is unresolved. CDR1 SNHLY and CDR2 FYNNEI come from the germline V gene. This CDR3 has 13 residues. Trimming cost V 2 bases and J 5 bases, with 8 bases left between them. The CDR3 coding sequence is TGTGCCAGCAGTGAACAGATCCTAGATACGCAGTATTTT. Encoded protein: CASSEQILDTQYF.

This clonotype came up a few times. The V gene is TRBV25-1, the J gene TRBJ1-2; D ambiguous. The germline V and J ends were trimmed by 1 base and 3 bases, with 6 bases remaining between them. Germline CDR1 reads MGHDK; CDR2 reads SYGVNS. This CDR3 region has 13 residues. CDR3 in amino acids: CASSESSYYGYTF. The CDR3 DNA sequence: TGTGCCAGCAGTGAATCTAGCTACTATGGCTACACCTTC.

This clonotype was found many times. V is TRBV29-1 and J is TRBJ2-1, with 10 bases fitting TRBD2. The germline CDR1 and CDR2 sequences are SQVTM and ANQGSEA. The CDR3 extends over 12 amino acids. With V trimmed by 6 bases and J by 6 bases, 2 bases remained unmatched. CDR3 amino acids: CSVSSGSNEQFF. DNA of the CDR3: TGCAGCGTATCTAGCGGGAGCAATGAGCAGTTCTTC.

In its sample, this clonotype was seen many times. J is TRBJ2-5 and V is TRBV7-9; 10 positions match TRBD1. The V and J ends lost 6 bases and 5 bases, in that order; junction bases with no gene match: 6. This CDR3 is 14 amino acids long. Germline V gene lookup returns CDR1 SEHNR and CDR2 FQNEAQ (reference sequence). This CDR3 reads CASSRTGGDETQYF. As DNA, the CDR3 is TGTGCCAGCAGTCGGACAGGGGGGGACGAGACCCAGTACTTC.

Turning to this clonotype: With a much larger clone just one base away, this may be a read error. This chain links TRBV27 with TRBJ2-6, with D perhaps given as TRBD1 or TRBD2 (5 bases each). Germline CDR1 reads MNHEY; CDR2 reads SMNVEV (reference sequence). The CDR3 has 15 residues. CDR3 in amino acids: CASSLSGAGVNVLTF. In DNA form, the CDR3 reads TGTGCCAGCAGTTTATCCGGGGCTGGGGTCAACGTCCTGACTTTC.

This clonotype was counted at least ten times. The gene calls are TRBV5-4 and TRBJ1-4; D perhaps matches TRBD1 (5 bases). V was cut by 0 bases and J by 10 bases, with 10 bases left in between. Looked up from germline, CDR1 is SGHNT and CDR2 is YYREEE (reference sequence). There are 13 residues in the CDR3. CDR3 amino acids: CASSLDRPGKLFF. CDR3 DNA sequence: TGTGCCAGCAGCTTGGACAGGCCCGGAAAACTGTTTTTT.

This clonotype was counted many times. The rearrangement links TRBV28 to TRBJ2-5, with a weak D call TRBD2 (5 bases). CDR1 is MDHEN and CDR2 is SYDVKM in the germline V gene. This CDR3 contains 15 residues. V was clipped by 3 bases and J by 3 bases, with 14 bases between them. In nucleotides, the CDR3 is TGTGCCAGCAGTTTCGCTCCAGCGGCTAAAGAGACCCAGTACTTC. Residues: CASSFAPAAKETQYF.

This clonotype was found many times. The rearrangement joins TRBV28 to TRBJ2-1; no reliable D call. CDR1 is MDHEN and CDR2 is SYDVKM in the germline V gene. Trimming cost V 2 bases and J 3 bases, with 2 bases left between them. This CDR3 contains 12 residues. CDR3 in DNA: TGTGCCAGCAGTTTAAGCTACAATGAGCAGTTCTTC. Amino acid sequence: CASSLSYNEQFF.

This clonotype came up many times. This CDR3 reads CSVQGSGANVLTF. The CDR3 DNA reads TGCAGCGTGCAGGGGTCTGGGGCCAACGTCCTGACTTTC. V gene TRBV29-1 combines with J gene TRBJ2-6, with a tentative D call TRBD1 (6 bases). The germline CDR1 and CDR2 sequences are SQVTM and ANQGSEA. V was trimmed by 6 bases and J by 1 base, leaving 7 bases between them. The CDR3 runs 13 residues.

This chain connects TRBV7-9 to TRBJ2-5; 7 nucleotides line up with TRBD2. Germline values: CDR1 SEHNR, CDR2 FQNEAQ (reference sequence). Trimming cost V 5 bases and J 3 bases; bases outside gene matches: 9. CDR3 length: 15 residues. The CDR3 DNA reads as TGTGCCAGCAGCCCGCGGACTAGATTCAAAGAGACCCAGTACTTC. It specifies CASSPRTRFKETQYF. The complete variable domain, with remaining parts taken from reference TRBV7-9 and TRBJ2-5, reads DTGVSQNPRHKITKRGQNVTFRCDPISEHNRLYWYRQTLGQGPEFLTYFQNEAQLEKSRLLSDRFSAERPKGSFSTLEIQRTEQGDSAMYLCASSPRTRFKETQYFGPGTRLLVL.

This clonotype was seen ten or more times. The rearrangement uses TRBV29-1 and TRBJ2-7, with 9 bases identical to TRBD2. The length of the CDR3 is 13 residues. Germline trimming cut 5 bases from V and 3 bases from J; bases unmatched to any gene: 5. Germline-derived CDR1 and CDR2 are SQVTM and ANQGSEA. CDR3 in DNA: TGCAGCGTTTCGGCTAGCGGGGTCTACGAGCAGTACTTC. It codes for CSVSASGVYEQYF.

This clonotype was counted many times. V usage is TRBV20-1 and J usage is TRBJ1-2; D uncertain. Germline-derived CDR1 and CDR2 are DFQATT and SNEGSKA (reference sequence). Trimming left V 3 bases short and J 0 bases short, with 11 bases between. The CDR3 has 14 residues. The CDR3 DNA reads as TGCAGTGCTAGTCTTGGCGATCCTAACTATGGCTACACCTTC. The encoded protein is CSASLGDPNYGYTF.

The table lists this clonotype with many counts. The chain couples TRBV30 to TRBJ2-2, with 7 bases identical to TRBD1. V was pared by 2 bases and J by 6 bases, with 9 bases of the junction left unmatched. CDR1 is GTSNPN, CDR2 SVGIG, per germline (reference sequence). This CDR3 comprises 15 residues. CDR3 bases: TGTGCCTGGAGTAGGGGGCCCCCGAAGGCCGGGGAGCTGTTTTTT. It translates to CAWSRGPPKAGELFF.

This clonotype came up many times. The chain is built from TRBV7-9 and TRBJ1-1; 7 positions match TRBD1. The length of the CDR3 is 14 residues. V was clipped by 4 bases and J by 4 bases; unmatched bases: 6. Germline CDR1 reads SEHNR; CDR2 reads FQNEAQ (reference sequence). Written as DNA, the CDR3 is TGTGCCAGCAGCTCGGACTACAGGGGCACTGAAGCTTTCTTT. It codes for CASSSDYRGTEAFF.

This clonotype was seen repeatedly, ten times or more. CDR3 DNA: TGCAGTGCCAAGGGGTCTAGCGGGAGCCTTACAAGCACAGATACGCAGTATTTT. Amino acids: CSAKGSSGSLTSTDTQYF. The chain is built from TRBV20-1 and TRBJ2-3, with 10 bases aligning to TRBD2. The V gene end was trimmed by 6 bases and the J gene end by 0 bases; junction bases not matched to a gene: 15. The CDR3 covers 18 residues. Germline-derived CDR1 and CDR2 are DFQATT and SNEGSKA (reference sequence).

By share, this clonotype counts as medium-sized. J is TRBJ2-7 and V is TRBV7-9; 7 bases line up with TRBD2. Germline V lookup: CDR1 SEHNR, CDR2 FQNEAQ (reference sequence). Losses at the gene ends were 5 bases for V and 2 bases for J; bases not matched to a gene: 12. The CDR3 has 16 residues. CDR3 coding DNA: TGTGCCAGCAGCCCCTTCAGCGGGACCGGCCCCTACGAGCAGTACTTC. As protein: CASSPFSGTGPYEQYF.

This clonotype was counted a few times. The chain joins TRBV27 to TRBJ1-2, with TRBD1 identical over 7 bases. Per the germline V gene, CDR1 is MNHEY and CDR2 is SMNVEV (reference sequence). The CDR3 covers 13 residues. Trimming cost V 6 bases and J 6 bases; bases outside gene matches: 7. The CDR3 spells CASRLQGTDGYTF. The CDR3 DNA reads TGTGCCAGCAGGTTACAGGGGACCGATGGCTACACCTTC.